The present T cell receptor beta chain was sequenced within a study of blood T cell repertoires in COVID-19. On the study more broadly: From T cells, B-cell-depleted T cells, or PBMCs came the material, which was cDNA or gDNA.

Source study methods: By means of reference gene primer amplification, nucleated cell counts were estimated. Only in-frame clones appear in the TCRdb table, and some are missing; sequencing was by immunoSEQ multiplex PCR. Clone size and V and J calls were adopted from that table, with D and trimming inferred from the DNA. The profile covers about 190,000 clones, with almost 80% appearing a single time and approximately 15% taken by the ten largest. The CDR3 sequence is 16 residues long. The V and J ends lost 3 bases and 3 bases respectively, with 17 bases between them. Germline V gene lookup returns CDR1 GTSNPN and CDR2 SVGIG (reference sequence).

The source material was peripheral blood. This chain connects TRBV30 to TRBJ2-2, with D unresolved. The sequence came from a man in his 60s with active or convalescent COVID-19. The CDR3 region is CAWRKTFRPDTGELFF. The DNA for the CDR3 is TGTGCCTGGAGGAAGACTTTCCGCCCGGACACCGGGGAGCTGTTTTTT.